A single sample is the source of the 20 T cell receptor beta chains below, sequenced in a study of T cell responses to AZD1222 COVID-19 vaccine (dated by TCRdb to about 2021). The time point label, read with the paper, signifies: baseline before first vaccination. Libraries were constructed by the immunoSEQ multiplex PCR assay. TCRdb mirrors the immuneACCESS table, restricted to in-frame sequences. Some clones are absent from its copies; in checked studies, under half trace to an unresolved V gene, and the reason for the others is unknown. The sample yields around 120,000 clones; 90% were counted once. The ten largest clonotypes hold approximately 7.6% of the sample. The specimen comprised peripheral blood, sampled on day 0 of AZD1222 vaccination. The receptors here all came from an adult in good health.

The V call is TRBV5-5, the J call TRBJ1-2; 7 nucleotides agree with TRBD1. This CDR3 spans 15 amino acids. With V trimmed by 4 bases and J by 1 base, 7 bases remained unmatched. CDR1 and CDR2 from the germline V gene are SGHKS and YYEKEE (reference sequence). CDR3 in amino acids: CASSRGQGSNYGYTF. In DNA form, the CDR3 reads TGTGCCAGCAGCAGGGGGCAGGGTAGTAACTATGGCTACACCTTC.

The rearrangement links TRBV5-1 to TRBJ2-5; D may be TRBD2 (6 bases). CDR3 length equals 16 residues. V lost 4 bases and J lost 5, with 21 bases in between. Germline assignment: CDR1 SGHRS and CDR2 YFSETQ. CDR3 sequence reads: CASSRMGATAGETQYF. The CDR3 DNA is TGCGCCAGCAGCCGCATGGGCGCTACCGCGGGGGAGACCCAGTACTTC.

V usage is TRBV7-9 and J usage is TRBJ1-3, with TRBD1 matching 7 bases. J was trimmed by 2 bases and V by 4 bases; bases with no gene match: 8. The germline V gene has CDR1 SEHNR and CDR2 FQNEAQ (reference sequence). The CDR3 is 16 amino acids. The CDR3 region is CASSSSPGTAGNTIYF. The CDR3 DNA reads TGTGCCAGCAGCTCAAGTCCCGGGACAGCTGGAAACACCATATATTTT.

The chain links TRBV21-1 to TRBJ2-3; the tabulated D call, TRBD2, remains unverified against the DNA. TRBV21-1 is a pseudogene. The CDR3 runs 16 residues. In nucleotides, the CDR3 is TGTGCCAGCAGCAGCCTTTGGAGGCGAAGAGCAGATACGCAGTATTTT. It translates to CASSSLWRRRADTQYF.

The V and J genes are TRBV12-3 or TRBV12-4 and TRBJ2-1, with 8 bases that match TRBD2. The CDR3 spans 13 residues. The trim removed 7 bases at V and 9 bases at J, leaving 8 bases unmatched. As DNA, the CDR3 is TGTGCCAGCATGGGACTAGAGAAGAGTGAGCAGTTCTTC. As protein: CASMGLEKSEQFF.

This sequence joins TRBV10-3 and TRBJ2-7, with 7 nucleotides matching TRBD1. CDR1 ENHRY and CDR2 SYGVKD come from the germline V gene. V was pared by 4 bases and J by 5 bases, with 8 bases of the junction left unmatched. The CDR3 length is 14 residues. The CDR3, as DNA: TGTGCCATCAGTGGTGGTAAGACAGGGAACGAGCAGTACTTC. This encodes CAISGGKTGNEQYF.

This clone was picked up one time. This rearrangement joins TRBV21-1 to TRBJ2-3; the table's D call of TRBD2 was not tested on the DNA. TRBV21-1 is flagged as a pseudogene. This CDR3 has 20 amino acids. The CDR3 nucleotides are TGTGCCAGCAGCAAAGTAGGTAGCGGGAGGTTTTCGGGTAGCACAGATACGCAGTATTTT. Encoded protein: CASSKVGSGRFSGSTDTQYF.

The V gene is TRBV2, the J gene TRBJ1-1; D is unresolved. The CDR3 spans 14 residues. Germline V gene sequence: CDR1 SNHLY, CDR2 FYNNEI. Trimming removed 7 bases from V and 4 bases from J, with 16 bases in between. CDR3 nucleotides: TGTGCCAGCATATTCCCGAAGTGGGGCACTGAAGCTTTCTTT. Its protein is CASIFPKWGTEAFF. The full variable domain, rest sourced from reference TRBV2 and TRBJ1-1, is EPEVTQTPSHQVTQMGQEVILRCVPISNHLYFYWYRQILGQKVEFLVSFYNNEISEKSEIFDDQFSVERPDGSNFTLKIRSTKLEDSAMYFCASIFPKWGTEAFFGQGTRLTVV.

This rearrangement joins TRBV6-2 or TRBV6-3 to TRBJ2-2, with D possibly being TRBD1 (5 bases). Germline loops: CDR1 MNHEY, CDR2 SVGEGT. CDR3 length equals 16 residues. V lost 1 base and J lost 6, with 15 bases in between. The CDR3 nucleotides read TGTGCCAGCAGTTACTTCGGGCAGGGTTATCCCGGGGAGCTGTTTTTT. Protein sequence: CASSYFGQGYPGELFF.

The V gene is TRBV18, the J gene TRBJ2-3; possibly TRBD2 for D (6 bases). With 3 bases removed from V and 0 bases from J, the gap between germline ends came to 16 bases. Germline lookup yields CDR1 KGHSH and CDR2 LQKENI. CDR3 size: 17 residues. The DNA for the CDR3 is TGTGCCAGCTCACCTCCTCAGGGAGGCCCTAGCACAGATACGCAGTATTTT. It translates to CASSPPQGGPSTDTQYF.

The chain uses TRBV29-1 and TRBJ2-7, with 9 positions matching TRBD1. The CDR3 is made up of 14 amino acids. The germline V gene has CDR1 SQVTM and CDR2 ANQGSEA. After removal of 6 bases from V and 3 bases from J, the junction contained 9 bases not matched to a gene. The CDR3: CSVDPGTGNYEQYF. The CDR3 DNA follows: TGCAGCGTCGACCCTGGGACAGGGAACTACGAGCAGTACTTC.

The gene calls are TRBV4-1 and TRBJ1-4; 11 nucleotides align to TRBD1. The V and J ends lost 0 bases and 7 bases, in that order; junction bases with no gene match: 10. The V gene's germline CDR1 is MGHRA and CDR2 YSYEKL. There are 18 residues in the CDR3. The CDR3 here is CASSQDGTGGTGGEKLFF. The CDR3 DNA reads as TGCGCCAGCAGCCAAGATGGTACGGGGGGGACAGGGGGTGAAAAACTGTTTTTT.

The CDR3 sequence: CASSLGATGVLANYGYTF. Written as DNA, the CDR3 is TGTGCCAGCAGCTTAGGGGCGACAGGGGTTCTTGCTAACTATGGCTACACCTTC. V is TRBV7-9 and J is TRBJ1-2; TRBD1 agrees at 8 bases. V trimming: 1 base; J trimming: 0 bases; junction bases outside the gene matches: 10. The CDR3 loop spans 18 amino acids. CDR1 and CDR2 from the germline V gene are SEHNR and FQNEAQ (reference sequence).

This sequence joins TRBV24-1 and TRBJ1-2, with a weak D call TRBD1 (6 bases). V dropped 3 bases and J dropped 7 bases, with 11 bases sitting between them. Germline CDR1 KGHDR, CDR2 SFDVKD. This CDR3 is built from 13 residues. Here the CDR3 reads CATSDRGKGGYTF. CDR3 nucleotide sequence: TGTGCCACCAGTGATAGGGGGAAGGGTGGCTACACCTTC.

The chain carries TRBV27 and TRBJ1-1, with D unresolved. Trimming took off 5 bases at V and 4 bases at J, with 14 bases between the two ends. This CDR3 region has 14 residues. Looked up from germline, CDR1 is MNHEY and CDR2 is SMNVEV (reference sequence). The CDR3 coding sequence is TGTGCCAGCAGTCGGACCATGGGGAGCACTGAAGCTTTCTTT. Its protein is CASSRTMGSTEAFF.

The chain recombines TRBV4-1 with TRBJ1-1, with D maybe TRBD1 (5 bases). V lost 0 bases, J lost 11 bases, and 19 bases lay in between. There are 15 residues in the CDR3. Germline V gene sequence: CDR1 MGHRA, CDR2 YSYEKL. CDR3 nucleotides: TGCGCCAGCAGCCAAGATGGGCAGGGTGGAATTGGGGCTTTCTTT. Its protein product is CASSQDGQGGIGAFF.

This clone was observed once. The sample holds other DNA sequences that translate to the same CDR3. The chain combines TRBV18 with TRBJ1-6; 9 bases agree with TRBD1. Trimming took 1 base from V and 7 from J; bases not matched to a gene: 2. The V gene's germline CDR1 is KGHSH and CDR2 LQKENI. The CDR3 has 15 amino acids. CDR3 in DNA: TGTGCCAGCTCACCACGGACAGGGGAGAATTCACCCCTCCACTTT. Protein product: CASSPRTGENSPLHF.

The CDR3 coding sequence is TGTGCCAGCAGTGAGGATTTGACCCAAGAGACCCAGTACTTC. The encoded protein is CASSEDLTQETQYF. V is TRBV2 and J is TRBJ2-5; no reliable D call. The CDR3 runs 14 residues. The V gene's germline CDR1 is SNHLY and CDR2 FYNNEI. Trimming pared 3 bases from V and 1 base from J, leaving 9 bases between.

The count of this clone is one. The chain couples TRBV11-3 to TRBJ2-3; a weak D match, TRBD2 (5 bases). The CDR3 covers 17 residues. Per the germline V gene, CDR1 is SGHNT and CDR2 is YENEEA. Trimming cost V 3 bases and J 0 bases, with 16 bases left between them. This CDR3 reads CASSFLALAASTDTQYF. CDR3 DNA: TGTGCCAGCAGCTTTCTTGCTCTAGCTGCTAGCACAGATACGCAGTATTTT.

The chain employs TRBV2 and TRBJ1-1; 9 nucleotides align to TRBD1. Trimming removed 10 bases from V and 4 bases from J; junction bases left unmatched: 4. From germline, CDR1 is SNHLY and CDR2 FYNNEI. This CDR3 spans 12 amino acids. CDR3 DNA sequence: TGTGCCACGGACAGGGGTGGCACTGAAGCTTTCTTT. Translated, it gives CATDRGGTEAFF.